This T cell receptor beta chain was captured by sequencing in a study of identical twins. TCRdb used MiXCR to reprocess the 5' RACE reads, holding one entry per CDR3 protein. The table lists fewer than 550,000 distinct CDR3 sequences, about 15% of them singletons. CDR3 length: 11 residues. CDR1 DFQATT and CDR2 SNEGSKA come from the germline V gene (reference sequence). V lost 6 bases to trimming and J lost 3 bases, with 9 bases between them. These data also featured in a second study, about yellow fever vaccine responses in identical twins.

The source of this sequence is a woman aged 18-29 years in good health. The genes are TRBV20-1 and TRBJ2-7; D not certain. The source material was CD4+ T cells sorted from blood. The CDR3 DNA reads as TGCAGTGCCCCGGTCGGCTACGAGCAGTACGTC. It codes for CSAPVGYEQYV.